These 24 T cell receptor beta chains were sequenced from one sample in a study of T cells after posttransplantation cyclophosphamide. Produced via immunoSEQ multiplex PCR; TCRdb's table is partial and in-frame only. Counted here are 30,000 to 40,000 clones, 80% to 90% occurring once; the ten biggest clones make up more than 13%. The sequenced sample consisted of PBMCs. Every receptor here comes from a woman in her thirties or forties with a blood cancer, CMV-positive, and with a related stem cell donor.

This clone was recorded once. V and J are TRBV7-3 and TRBJ2-3; TRBD2 agrees at 13 bases. Germline CDR1 is SGHTA and CDR2 is FQGTGA. The CDR3 length is 20 residues. The ends lost 4 bases at V and 0 bases at J; junction bases unmatched: 13. The CDR3, as DNA: TGTGCCAGCAGCTCGGTTCGACTAGCGGGGGGCCCCGGCAGCACAGATACGCAGTATTTT. As protein: CASSSVRLAGGPGSTDTQYF.

This clone was observed once. The V gene is TRBV5-1, the J gene TRBJ2-7; D remains ambiguous. Germline CDR1 reads SGHRS; CDR2 reads YFSETQ. The V gene lost 1 base and the J gene lost 12 bases, with 20 bases spanning the gap. The CDR3 length is 14 residues. The CDR3 reads CASSLSSSPQVRYF. The CDR3 nucleotides read TGCGCCAGCAGCTTGTCGTCCAGCCCTCAGGTTCGGTACTTC. The complete variable domain, with remaining parts taken from reference TRBV5-1 and TRBJ2-7, reads KAGVTQTPRYLIKTRGQQVTLSCSPISGHRSVSWYQQTPGQGLQFLFEYFSETQRNKGNFPGRFSGRQFSNSRSEMNVSTLELGDSALYLCASSLSSSPQVRYFGPGTRLTVT.

This chain uses TRBV16 with TRBJ1-2; tentatively, D is TRBD1 (6 bases). Germline values: CDR1 KGHSY, CDR2 FQNENV. The ends were cut back, 3 bases at V and 4 bases at J, with 12 bases in the middle. The CDR3 covers 14 residues. The DNA for the CDR3 is TGTGCCAGCAGCCAGGGCAGGGGCGGCTATGGCTACACCTTC. It codes for CASSQGRGGYGYTF. Full variable domain (rest looked up from reference TRBV16 and TRBJ1-2): GEEVAQTPKHLVRGEGQKAKLYCAPIKGHSYVFWYQQVLKNEFKFLISFQNENVFDETGMPKERFSAKCLPNSPCSLEIQATKLEDSAVYFCASSQGRGGYGYTFGSGTRLTVV.

The chain uses TRBV9 and TRBJ2-7; D is perhaps TRBD2 (7 bases). With 0 bases removed from V and 0 bases from J, the gap between germline ends came to 13 bases. The CDR3 runs 16 residues. The germline V gene encodes CDR1 SGDLS and CDR2 YYNGEE. Here the CDR3 reads CASSVEAGEGSYEQYF. The CDR3, as DNA: TGTGCCAGCAGCGTAGAGGCAGGGGAGGGCTCCTACGAGCAGTACTTC.

The V gene is TRBV25-1, the J gene TRBJ1-5; weak D call: TRBD1 (6 bases). The CDR3 is made up of 14 amino acids. The germline V gene encodes CDR1 MGHDK and CDR2 SYGVNS. Trimming stripped 2 bases from V and 3 bases from J, with 8 bases between. This chain's CDR3 is CASSETGINQPQHF. CDR3 nucleotide sequence: TGTGCCAGCAGTGAAACAGGGATCAATCAGCCCCAGCATTTT.

The chain links TRBV4-1 to TRBJ1-1, with D possibly TRBD1 on 5 matching bases. The CDR3 is 15 amino acids. V was clipped by 0 bases and J by 1 base, with 9 bases between them. Germline V gene sequence: CDR1 MGHRA, CDR2 YSYEKL. CDR3 DNA: TGCGCCAGCAGCCAAGATCAGGGAGGGAACACTGAAGCTTTCTTT. It is translated as CASSQDQGGNTEAFF.

The V and J genes are TRBV13 and TRBJ2-7; 8 nucleotides match TRBD2. CDR3 length: 15 residues. The V and J ends lost 5 bases and 3 bases, in that order; junction bases with no gene match: 9. Germline V CDR1 and CDR2: PRHDT, FYEKMQ (reference sequence). Here the CDR3 DNA reads TGTGCCAGCAGCCCCCCTACGACTAGCGACTACGAGCAGTACTTC. This codes for CASSPPTTSDYEQYF.

The chain links TRBV5-4 to TRBJ2-7; tentatively, D is TRBD1 (6 bases). The CDR3 is 14 amino acids. Per the germline V gene, CDR1 is SGHNT and CDR2 is YYREEE (reference sequence). The ends were cut back, 5 bases at V and 5 bases at J, with 17 bases in the middle. CDR3 bases: TGTGCCAGCAGTCGGGACACCTCGGACCACGAGCAGTACTTC. Encoded protein: CASSRDTSDHEQYF.

V usage is TRBV27 and J usage is TRBJ2-7; D is perhaps TRBD1 (6 bases). CDR1 is MNHEY, CDR2 SMNVEV, per germline (reference sequence). Between the trimmed V and J ends, which lost 8 bases and 1 base, there was a span of 15 bases. The CDR3 spans 14 residues. In DNA, the CDR3 is TGTGCCAGCCGTAGACAGGTCCTGTCCTACGAGCAGTACTTC. Protein product: CASRRQVLSYEQYF.

This clone showed up just once. This rearrangement joins TRBV18 to TRBJ1-1; D is uncertain. From germline, CDR1 is KGHSH and CDR2 LQKENI. The CDR3 runs 13 residues. The ends were cut back, 3 bases at V and 0 bases at J, with 5 bases in the middle. CDR3 DNA sequence: TGTGCCAGCTCACCGGGCTTGAACACTGAAGCTTTCTTT. It translates to CASSPGLNTEAFF.

The J gene is TRBJ2-2, the V gene TRBV28; D might be TRBD2 (5 bases). Germline loops: CDR1 MDHEN, CDR2 SYDVKM. The ends were cut back, 4 bases at V and 4 bases at J, with 22 bases in the middle. The CDR3 is 18 residues long. This chain's CDR3 is CASSSHQLEREITGELFF. The CDR3, as DNA: TGTGCCAGCAGTTCCCACCAACTGGAGAGGGAGATCACCGGGGAGCTGTTTTTT.

V and J are TRBV11-2 and TRBJ1-2; D remains ambiguous. The germline V gene encodes CDR1 SGHAT and CDR2 FQNNGV. The CDR3 length is 14 residues. Trimming pared 0 bases from V and 1 base from J, leaving 6 bases between. The CDR3 DNA reads as TGTGCCAGCAGCTTAGATCTTAATAACTATGGCTACACCTTC. Its protein is CASSLDLNNYGYTF.

This rearrangement joins TRBV21-1 to TRBJ1-5; whether TRBD1, the table's D call, matches the DNA was not checked. TRBV21-1 is deemed a pseudogene. This CDR3 is built from 19 residues. CDR3 DNA sequence: TGTGCCAGCATCTATTTTACCGGGACAGGGGTTCGTGGCAATCAGCCCCAGCATTTT. It encodes CASIYFTGTGVRGNQPQHF.

The chain employs TRBV5-8 and TRBJ2-3, with D possibly TRBD2 on 7 matching bases. V lost 2 bases and J lost 3, with 10 bases in between. This CDR3 region has 14 residues. Germline V gives CDR1 SGHTS, CDR2 YDEGEE. CDR3 in amino acids: CASSLGGATDTQYF. The CDR3 DNA is TGTGCCAGCAGCTTAGGGGGGGCGACAGATACGCAGTATTTT.

This rearrangement joins TRBV7-8 to TRBJ1-2; the match to TRBD1 covers 12 bases. Germline V gives CDR1 SGHVS, CDR2 FQNEAQ. The CDR3 has 14 residues. The V gene end was trimmed by 4 bases and the J gene end by 7 bases; junction bases not matched to a gene: 4. CDR3 protein: CASSSGQGARGYTF. CDR3 coding DNA: TGTGCCAGCAGCTCGGGACAGGGGGCGCGTGGCTACACCTTC. Variable domain in full (rest from reference TRBV7-8 and TRBJ1-2): GAGVSQSPRYKVAKRGQDVALRCDPISGHVSLFWYQQALGQGPEFLTYFQNEAQLDKSGLPSDRFFAERPEGSVSTLKIQRTQQEDSAVYLCASSSGQGARGYTFGSGTRLTVV.

The genes are TRBV7-2 and TRBJ2-3; D is undetermined. Germline CDR1 SGHTA, CDR2 FQGNSA. V lost 5 bases to trimming and J lost 3 bases, with 18 bases between them. The CDR3 runs 16 residues. DNA for the CDR3: TGTGCCAGCAGCGCCCTCCGGGTGCTTCGTACAGATACGCAGTATTTT. This encodes CASSALRVLRTDTQYF. Combining the CDR3 with reference TRBV7-2 and TRBJ2-3 gives the whole variable domain GAGVSQSPSNKVTEKGKDVELRCDPISGHTALYWYRQSLGQGLEFLIYFQGNSAPDKSGLPSDRFSAERTGGSVSTLTIQRTQQEDSAVYLCASSALRVLRTDTQYFGPGTRLTVL.

The chain is built from TRBV5-6 and TRBJ2-3; maybe TRBD2 (6 bases). CDR3 length: 15 residues. V lost 3 bases, J lost 9 bases, and 20 bases lay in between. Per germline, CDR1 SGHDT and CDR2 YYEEEE. The CDR3 nucleotides are TGTGCCAGCAGCTACACCCGACAGCGGAGGGAGACGCAGTATTTT. Translating it yields CASSYTRQRRETQYF.

The CDR3 sequence: CASSGTGFNQPQHF. CDR3 nucleotides: TGCGCCAGCAGTGGGACAGGGTTTAATCAGCCCCAGCATTTT. This sequence joins TRBV10-2 and TRBJ1-5, with 8 nucleotides matching TRBD1. The CDR3 extends over 14 amino acids. Germline loops: CDR1 WSHSY, CDR2 SAAADI. J was trimmed by 4 bases and V by 4 bases; bases with no gene match: 3.

The J gene is TRBJ1-2, the V gene TRBV7-9, with TRBD1 as a possible D gene (6 bases). From germline, CDR1 is SEHNR and CDR2 FQNEAQ (reference sequence). This CDR3 is built from 13 residues. V was cut by 6 bases and J by 3 bases, with 11 bases left in between. CDR3 DNA: TGTGCCAGCAGGCCACAGGGCGACTATGGCTACACCTTC. It encodes CASRPQGDYGYTF.

The chain recombines TRBV18 with TRBJ2-5, with 8 bases lining up with TRBD1. The J call is doubtful: the DNA matches TRBJ2-7 better. CDR1 and CDR2 from the germline V gene are KGHSH and LQKENI. There are 16 residues in the CDR3. CDR3 coding DNA: TGTGCCAGCTCACCTCAGACAGGGGACCTCAGTTCCGAGCAGTACTTC. Protein product: CASSPQTGDLSSEQYF.

The V and J genes are TRBV4-1 and TRBJ2-1; 7 bases align to TRBD2. The trim removed 4 bases at V and 1 base at J, leaving 10 bases unmatched. CDR1 is MGHRA, CDR2 YSYEKL, per germline. The CDR3 extends over 17 amino acids. As DNA, the CDR3 is TGCGCCAGCAGCCCCCCTGACATCGGGGGGTCCTACAATGAGCAGTTCTTC. This gives the protein CASSPPDIGGSYNEQFF.

The rearrangement joins TRBV6-1 to TRBJ2-2; possibly TRBD1 for D (5 bases). Germline CDR1 is MNHNS and CDR2 is SASEGT. Trimming removed 0 bases at V and 5 bases at J, with 13 bases between. The CDR3 extends over 16 amino acids. The CDR3, as DNA: TGTGCCAGCAGTGAAGCGCTAAGGGGATGGACCGGGGAGCTGTTTTTT. Translated, it gives CASSEALRGWTGELFF.

This sequence joins TRBV4-2 and TRBJ2-3, with a possible D match to TRBD1 (6 bases). Germline V gene lookup returns CDR1 LGHNA and CDR2 YNFKEQ. The germline V and J ends were trimmed by 0 bases and 6 bases, with 16 bases remaining between them. The CDR3 covers 16 residues. CDR3 DNA sequence: TGTGCCAGCAGCCAAGAAGAAGGGGGTACGGGGGATACGCAGTATTTT. Translating gives CASSQEEGGTGDTQYF.

The V call is TRBV5-1, the J call TRBJ1-1; D unresolved. Trimming took 0 bases from V and 4 from J, leaving 7 bases between them. The CDR3 length is 13 residues. Germline V gene lookup returns CDR1 SGHRS and CDR2 YFSETQ. The CDR3 region has the DNA TGCGCCAGCAGCTTGGTGTCAGTCACTGAAGCTTTCTTT. Its translation is CASSLVSVTEAFF.